Following are 8 T cell receptor beta chains from one sample sequenced in a study of OX40 agonist ivuxolimab in advanced cancers. The library was made by the immunoSEQ multiplex PCR assay. The table was pulled from immuneACCESS by TCRdb, which kept in-frame rearrangements only. Such tables lose some clones; where checked, under half of the loss comes from unresolved V genes, and the rest has no known cause. For this sample there are about 93,000 clones; about 92% appear just once. The ten largest clones take up roughly 0.5% of the sample. The sequences come from CD4+ or CD8+ T cells sorted from blood, collected in a trial of the OX40 agonist ivuxolimab. These receptors originate from an adult with an advanced solid tumor such as melanoma, head and neck, liver or kidney cancer.

This clone is a singleton in its sample. This chain links TRBV30 with TRBJ1-1; 9 positions match TRBD1. Germline V gene sequence: CDR1 GTSNPN, CDR2 SVGIG (reference sequence). This CDR3 is built from 16 residues. V lost 1 base to trimming and J lost 1 base; unmatched junction nucleotides: 7. CDR3 region: CAWSAPGQGPNTEAFF. CDR3 DNA sequence: TGTGCCTGGAGTGCCCCCGGACAGGGGCCGAACACTGAAGCTTTCTTT.

The genes are TRBV11-1 and TRBJ1-6; 8 bases align to TRBD1. CDR3 length: 15 amino acids. Trimming removed 1 base from V and 9 bases from J; junction bases left unmatched: 5. Germline V CDR1 and CDR2: SGHAT, FQDESV (reference sequence). The CDR3 loop reads CASSLDGQGGSPLHF. The CDR3 bases are TGTGCCAGCAGCTTAGACGGACAGGGAGGTTCACCCCTCCACTTT.

This chain's CDR3 is CASRLAGTGVYEQYF. The CDR3 nucleotides are TGTGCCAGCAGGCTCGCCGGGACAGGGGTATACGAGCAGTACTTC. The genes are TRBV6-5 and TRBJ2-7, with 10 bases that match TRBD1. This CDR3 is built from 15 residues. J gave up 4 bases and V 6 bases, and 9 bases lay outside the gene matches. Germline-derived CDR1 and CDR2 are MNHEY and SVGAGI.

The genes are TRBV30 and TRBJ2-3, with a tentative D call TRBD2 (5 bases). The CDR3 sequence is 11 residues long. V shed 3 bases and J shed 5 bases, with 6 bases lying between them. Germline CDR1 is GTSNPN and CDR2 is SVGIG (reference sequence). The CDR3 nucleotides are TGTGCCTGGAGGAGCGGAGATACGCAGTATTTT. Translating gives CAWRSGDTQYF.

The gene calls are TRBV6-1 and TRBJ2-5; no clear D gene. Germline loops: CDR1 MNHNS, CDR2 SASEGT. Trimming left V 1 base short and J 5 bases short, with 14 bases between. The CDR3 is made up of 15 amino acids. The CDR3 loop reads CASSEDSLRTETQYF. The CDR3 DNA is TGTGCCAGCAGTGAAGATAGTTTGCGAACGGAGACCCAGTACTTC.

In the case of this clone: An end of the junction does not agree with germline; a read error may underlie this. The J gene is TRBJ2-7, the V gene TRBV11-2, with D perhaps matching TRBD2 (5 bases). This CDR3 has 12 residues. Germline CDR1 SGHAT, CDR2 FQNNGV. The CDR3 sequence is CASSFLVAGLNF. In DNA form, the CDR3 reads TGTGCCAGCAGCTTCTTGGTTGCGGGCCTGAACTTC.

The rearrangement uses TRBV6-5 and TRBJ1-2; the D gene is possibly TRBD1 (5 bases). Germline CDR1 and CDR2: MNHEY and SVGAGI. The CDR3 totals 13 residues. Trimming removed 10 bases at V and 2 bases at J, with 14 bases between. As DNA, the CDR3 is TGTGCCATCCCGCTTTGGGGGAACTATGGCTACACCTTC. This sequence encodes CAIPLWGNYGYTF.

V usage is TRBV18 and J usage is TRBJ1-1, with a tentative D call TRBD1 (5 bases). Deletions cut 5 bases from V and 3 bases from J, with 7 bases between. CDR3 size: 12 residues. Germline V gene lookup returns CDR1 KGHSH and CDR2 LQKENI. The CDR3: CASSWGDTEAFF. CDR3 in DNA: TGTGCCAGCTCATGGGGGGACACTGAAGCTTTCTTT.